This T cell receptor beta chain was identified in a study of blood T cell repertoires in COVID-19. Study-wide context: The United States, Italy and Spain supplied acute and convalescent COVID-19 samples. The cDNA or gDNA used as material had been derived from T cells, B-cell-depleted T cells, or PBMCs.

How the authors handled the data: Counts of nucleated cells, estimated from reference gene primer amplification, were obtained. TCRdb keeps only in-frame clones here, not all; method: immunoSEQ multiplex PCR. That table is the source of V, J and clone size, and D and trimming were worked out from the DNA. The repertoire consists of about 84,000 clones, with over 65% occurring once and the leading ten covering 4.5% to 6%. This CDR3 is built from 16 residues. V was clipped by 2 bases and J by 0 bases; unmatched bases: 7. The germline V gene has CDR1 SGHRS and CDR2 YFSETQ. This chain uses TRBV5-1 with TRBJ2-7; the match to TRBD2 covers 8 bases. Material for sequencing was peripheral blood. The clonotype originates from a man aged 50 to 60 with active or convalescent COVID-19. The CDR3: CASSFRAGGPSYEQYF. The CDR3 nucleotides are TGCGCCAGCAGCTTTAGGGCGGGGGGCCCCTCCTACGAGCAGTACTTC.